This T cell receptor beta chain was captured in a study of blood T cell repertoires in COVID-19 (TCRdb year 2020). Some background on the complete study: The collaborator samples originated in the United States, Italy and Spain and spanned the acute and convalescent phases of COVID-19. Samples came from the ongoing ImmuneRACE study (first 160 participants) plus 1,254 subjects from 6 global collaborators. The prospective study material was composed of cDNA or gDNA derived from T cells, B-cell-depleted T cells, or PBMCs. The repertoires were made available in a free public database intended to serve as a resource for research on the immune response to SARS-CoV-2. A de-identified subject ID, COVID-19 status, age in years and sex were almost always included in the sample metadata. Subjects who had been exposed to COVID-19, were actively infected with it, or had recovered from it provided the deeply sampled blood TCRbeta repertoires that made up the dataset. Where HLA class I and class II types were available, the types were taken from metadata supplied by the sample provider, not from assay-based typing.

The collaborating institutions used their own protocols to collect whole blood in K2EDTA tubes. Collaborator samples were shipped for TCRbeta analysis as frozen whole blood, isolated PBMCs, or DNA extracted from either sample type. Study-wide findings and limitations: Clinical and demographic metadata were provided uncurated, with the amount varying by source and participant.

Including the terminal cysteine and phenylalanine, the CDR3 comprises 13 residues. The only DNA kept is the CDR3, 39 bases in frame from the first base. CDR1 and CDR2 (GTSNPN, SVGIG) derive from the germline V gene (reference sequence). Between the V and J ends, shortened by 3 bases and 3 bases respectively, the junction contains 11 bases. The immunoSEQ Assay, a bias-controlled multiplex PCR, was used to amplify TCRbeta CDR3 regions from genomic DNA. The paper's data handling went like this. Nucleated cell counts per sample were estimated from amplification of reference gene primers within the assay. Sequence reads were collapsed and filtered to measure the absolute abundance of every unique TCRbeta CDR3 rearrangement. For each sample, productive Simpson clonality was calculated as the square root of Simpson's diversity index across productive rearrangements. This is the immuneACCESS table as TCRdb keeps it, with only in-frame sequences that have V and J called. A part of the clones is gone; compared with another copy, unresolved V genes explain less than half, and the rest is unexplained. That table supplies the V and J calls and clone size; D and trimming were determined from the DNA. Counted in this sample were 130,000 to 150,000 clones; 70% to 90% of them appeared once. Jointly, the top ten make up 1.5% to 2% of the sample.

To note about this clone: The antigen it recognizes is unknown. Per-base qualities were not stored, and no clone one base away is much larger.

This TCR came from a man between 65 and 80 years old with acute or convalescent COVID-19. The chain joins TRBV30 to TRBJ2-5; TRBD2 could be the D gene, as 6 bases match. Sequenced sample: peripheral blood. This receptor has the CDR3 CAWSRDLEETQYF. Read as DNA, the sequence is TGTGCCTGGAGCCGGGACTTAGAAGAGACCCAGTACTTC.